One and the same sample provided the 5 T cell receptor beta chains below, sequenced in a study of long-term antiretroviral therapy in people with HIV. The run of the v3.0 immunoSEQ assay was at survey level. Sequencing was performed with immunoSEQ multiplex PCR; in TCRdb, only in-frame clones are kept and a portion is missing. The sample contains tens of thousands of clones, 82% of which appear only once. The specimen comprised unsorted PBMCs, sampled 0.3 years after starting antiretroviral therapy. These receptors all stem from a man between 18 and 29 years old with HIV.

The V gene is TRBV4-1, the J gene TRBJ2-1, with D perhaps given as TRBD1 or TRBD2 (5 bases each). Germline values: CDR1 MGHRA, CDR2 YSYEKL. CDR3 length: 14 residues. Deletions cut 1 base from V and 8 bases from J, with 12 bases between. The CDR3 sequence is CASSQVGPQHEQFF. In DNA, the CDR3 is TGCGCCAGCAGCCAAGTGGGACCCCAACATGAGCAGTTCTTC.

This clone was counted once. The CDR3 is CASVATNTGELFF. CDR3 nucleotide sequence: TGTGCGTCGGTAGCGACGAACACCGGGGAGCTGTTTTTT. This chain connects TRBV7-6 to TRBJ2-2; weak D call: TRBD2 (5 bases). The length of the CDR3 is 13 residues. Per germline, CDR1 SGHVS and CDR2 FNYEAQ. Using reference TRBV7-6 and TRBJ2-2 for the parts outside the CDR3, the full variable domain is GAGVSQSPRYKVTKRGQDVALRCDPISGHVSLYWYRQALGQGPEFLTYFNYEAQQDKSGLPNDRFSAERPEGSISTLTIQRTEQRDSAMYRCASVATNTGELFFGEGSRLTVL.

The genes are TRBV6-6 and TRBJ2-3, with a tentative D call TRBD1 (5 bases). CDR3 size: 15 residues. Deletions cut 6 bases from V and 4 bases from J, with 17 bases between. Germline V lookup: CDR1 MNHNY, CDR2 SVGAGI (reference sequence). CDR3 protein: CASSSGQLLPDTQYF. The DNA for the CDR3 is TGTGCCAGCAGCTCCGGACAATTACTCCCAGATACGCAGTATTTT.

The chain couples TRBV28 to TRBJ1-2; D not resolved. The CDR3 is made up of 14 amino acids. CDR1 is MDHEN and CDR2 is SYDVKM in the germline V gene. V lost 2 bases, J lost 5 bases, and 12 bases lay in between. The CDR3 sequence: CASSLGDEIYGYTF. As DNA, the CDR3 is TGTGCCAGCAGTTTAGGGGATGAAATTTATGGCTACACCTTC.

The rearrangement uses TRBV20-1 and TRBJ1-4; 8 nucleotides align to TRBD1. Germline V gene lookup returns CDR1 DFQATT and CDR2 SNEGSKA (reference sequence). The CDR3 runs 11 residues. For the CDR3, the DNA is TGCATCGGGACAGGCGGGGAAAAACTGTTTTTT. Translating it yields CIGTGGEKLFF.